This entry is about one T cell receptor (beta chain). Its antigen is currently unknown. The CDR3 ends on some other residue instead of the conserved phenylalanine or tryptophan, so this is likely a read error. It is unclear where the CDR3 begins or ends on the DNA, so no DNA is shown, and the CDR3 is as TCRdb lists it. The CDR3 is 8 residues long, ends included. Germline loops: CDR1 LGHDT, CDR2 YNNKEL (reference sequence). CD45RO-negative CD8 cells positively selected for CCR7 made up the naive population, which excluded terminally differentiated effector memory CD45RA+ cells. Every subset's genomic DNA went evenly onto several immunoSEQ plates. Using about 220 ng DNA, tens of thousands of T cell genomes, the sorted-subset replicate PCRs were run. Data came from immunoSEQ multiplex PCR; TCRdb stores just in-frame clones and leaves some out. The data hold about 650,000 clones, with about 95% observed a single time.

This entry belongs to a study of shared clonotypes between healthy human individuals. Findings of the study overall: Shared clonotypes: approximately 5% naive CD4, under 4% naive CD8, roughly 2.2% memory CD4, approximately 0.37% memory CD8. Donor scarcity curtailed the genetic and exposure-history diversity represented herein.

The sequenced sample consisted of naive CD8+ T cells sorted from blood. The receptor was isolated from a woman under 40 in good health. The V gene is TRBV3-1 (or the pseudogene TRBV3-2), the J gene TRBJ1-4. The CDR3 spells CASSQSPD.